This T cell receptor beta chain was retrieved from a study of cytomegalovirus exposure and HLA in healthy donors. Study results and caveats: Clonal expansion, a later analysis showed, was greater in HLA-associated TCR beta chains than in equally common others. V- and J-gene trimming in TCR beta was tied to a missense DCLRE1C variant by an analysis performed later. An analysis that was carried out later associated 16,000 or so TCR beta sequences with HLA alleles at 0.05 false discovery rate. Reportedly, diagnosis of cytomegalovirus status by the classifier showed high specificity and sensitivity.

In the case of this clone: Its antigen is as yet unknown.

The CDR3 has 14 amino acids. Germline V gene sequence: CDR1 MNHEY, CDR2 SVGAGI. The V end lost 6 bases, the J end lost 8 bases, and 14 bases lay between the germline ends. With 60 Vbeta and 13 Jbeta primers, the PCR was carried out. The table came from immunoSEQ multiplex PCR; TCRdb's copy has only in-frame clones and leaves some out. The sample has roughly 200,000 clones, roughly 87% seen once. The sample comprised PBMCs. The TCR originated in a boy between 2 and 10 years old in good health and CMV-seronegative. The rearrangement links TRBV6-5 to TRBJ1-6, with D tentatively TRBD1 (5 bases). CDR3 nucleotides: TGTGCCAGCAGCCTCAGGGTCGAGGATTCACCCCTCCACTTT. Amino acids: CASSLRVEDSPLHF.